The sequence of this T cell receptor beta chain was determined in a study of cytomegalovirus exposure and HLA in healthy donors (dated by TCRdb to about 2017). General notes on the study: According to a later analysis, the roughly 130 validation repertoires were produced on the same platform as the 680 or so repertoires of the first cohort. The study was designed to test whether signatures of past pathogen exposure could be identified by cataloging public T cell receptors. In addition to the first cohort of approximately 670 subjects, a separate validation cohort of approximately 130 different subjects was used. High-throughput TCR immunosequencing, statistical association of individual TCRs with disease status, and machine learning were combined to predict cytomegalovirus infection status. Overall study results and their limits: A few of the identified cytomegalovirus-associated TCR beta chains were confirmed in vitro to be specific for cytomegalovirus antigens. A later analysis found that TCRs clustered in the first cohort also tended to co-occur in the 120 validation repertoires, with approximately 95% of cluster scores above 0. According to the authors, the approach could potentially be generalized to other disease states and immunological phenotypes. Across donors, most TCR sequences were observed very rarely, whereas some public TCRs were present in many individuals. The validation cohort had no HLA typing available for a later analysis, so co-occurrence within that cohort was assessed over all 120 or so repertoires. The study listed 150 to 200 TCR beta chains as associated with cytomegalovirus. The classifier was reported to diagnose cytomegalovirus status with high specificity and sensitivity in both the original cohort and the validation cohort.

The germline V gene (reference sequence) provides CDR1 GTSNPN and CDR2 SVGIG. Measured from the cysteine to the phenylalanine, the CDR3 is 14 residues long. The CDR3 DNA has 42 bases and is translated from base 1. The germline V and J ends show losses of 4 bases and 5 bases respectively, and no gene match explains 8 bases of the junction. Donors formed part of the validation cohort, which comprised over a hundred subjects and was distinct from the first cohort of under 750 subjects. For this clone: The antigen it recognizes is unknown. Base-call qualities are not available, and no considerably larger clone is one nucleotide away.

The library was generated by the immunoSEQ multiplex PCR assay. The paper's data handling went like this. A statistical classification framework was built for diagnosing cytomegalovirus status from the catalog of TCR beta chain sequences. Here the immuneACCESS table is served through TCRdb, limited to in-frame sequences with V and J called. Missing clones are a known gap in these copies; in checked studies unresolved V genes cover under half, and the rest lacks a known reason. V and J calls and clone size are those listed in that table; D and trimming were worked out from the DNA. The sample has about 200,000 clones on record, less than 90% of them singletons. The top ten clonotypes cover roughly 5.5% of the sample.

The TCR originated in a young woman in good health and CMV-seronegative. The chain is assembled from TRBV30 and TRBJ2-7, and TRBD2 aligns with 10 junction nucleotides. Sequencing input: PBMCs. The DNA sequence is as follows: TGTGCCTGGAACTCACTAGCGGGGCACAACGAGCAGTACTTC. It translates as CAWNSLAGHNEQYF.